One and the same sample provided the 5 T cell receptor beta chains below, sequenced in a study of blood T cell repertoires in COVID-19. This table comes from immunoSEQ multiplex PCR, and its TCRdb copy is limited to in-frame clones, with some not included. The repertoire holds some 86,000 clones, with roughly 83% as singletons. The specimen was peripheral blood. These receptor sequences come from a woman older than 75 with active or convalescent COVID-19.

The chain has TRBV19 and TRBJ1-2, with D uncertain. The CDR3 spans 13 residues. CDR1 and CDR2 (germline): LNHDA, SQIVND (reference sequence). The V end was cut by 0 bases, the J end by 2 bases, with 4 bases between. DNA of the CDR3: TGTGCCAGTAGTATAGAACAGAACTATGGCTACACCTTC. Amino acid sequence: CASSIEQNYGYTF.

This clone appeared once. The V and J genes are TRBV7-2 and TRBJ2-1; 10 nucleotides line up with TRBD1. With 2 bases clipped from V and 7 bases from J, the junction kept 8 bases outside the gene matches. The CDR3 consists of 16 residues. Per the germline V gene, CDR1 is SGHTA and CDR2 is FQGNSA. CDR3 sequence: CASSLFAGTGVNEQFF. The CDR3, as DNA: TGTGCCAGCAGCTTATTTGCCGGGACAGGGGTAAATGAGCAGTTCTTC.

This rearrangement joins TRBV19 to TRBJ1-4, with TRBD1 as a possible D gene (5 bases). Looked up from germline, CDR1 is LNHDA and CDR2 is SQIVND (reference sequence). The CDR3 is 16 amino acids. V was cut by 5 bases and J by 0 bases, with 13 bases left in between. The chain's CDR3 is CASSQSAGSTNEKLFF. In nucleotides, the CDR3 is TGTGCCAGTAGTCAGTCCGCAGGGTCAACTAATGAAAAACTGTTTTTT.

The CDR3 DNA sequence: TGCGCCAGCAGCCAATTTGCAGGGGGCGGTAGGCAGTATTTT. Translating it yields CASSQFAGGGRQYF. The rearrangement links TRBV5-1 to TRBJ2-3; TRBD1 aligns across 8 bases. J gave up 11 bases and V 4 bases, and 12 bases lay outside the gene matches. The CDR3 spans 14 residues. Germline lookup yields CDR1 SGHRS and CDR2 YFSETQ.

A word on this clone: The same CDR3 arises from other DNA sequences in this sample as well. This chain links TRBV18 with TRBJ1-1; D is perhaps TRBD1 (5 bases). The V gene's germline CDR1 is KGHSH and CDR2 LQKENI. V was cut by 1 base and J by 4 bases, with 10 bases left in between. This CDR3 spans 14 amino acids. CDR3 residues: CASSPRQGGTEAFF. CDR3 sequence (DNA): TGTGCCAGCTCACCACGGCAGGGAGGCACTGAAGCTTTCTTT.